Listed here are 18 T cell receptor beta chains from one sample, sequenced in a study of T cells in localized non-small cell lung cancer. TCRdb's copy holds only in-frame clones and misses some; the assay was immunoSEQ multiplex PCR. Of around 80,000 clones in the sample, around three quarters were seen once. The sample consisted of PBMCs, taken before any cancer treatment. The receptor set was obtained from a man between 40 and 70 years old with stage II squamous cell lung carcinoma.

V gene TRBV11-2 combines with J gene TRBJ2-1; 9 bases agree with TRBD2. The length of the CDR3 is 15 residues. In germline, CDR1 is SGHAT, CDR2 FQNNGV. V dropped 4 bases and J dropped 12; count of bases not matched to a gene: 13. The CDR3 sequence is CASSSWASGEYGQFF. The CDR3 region has the DNA TGTGCCAGCAGCTCTTGGGCTAGCGGGGAATACGGGCAGTTCTTC.

The chain couples TRBV28 to TRBJ2-7; tentatively, D is TRBD2 (5 bases). Trimming took 3 bases from V and 3 from J, leaving 9 bases between them. In germline, CDR1 is MDHEN, CDR2 SYDVKM. The CDR3 contains 13 residues. The CDR3 reads CASSFSDYYEQYF. The CDR3 DNA is TGTGCCAGCAGTTTCTCAGACTACTACGAGCAGTACTTC.

The chain recombines TRBV19 with TRBJ1-2; the match to TRBD1 covers 9 bases. Unmatched junction bases numbered 13, after V lost 6 bases and J lost 8 bases. The length of the CDR3 is 15 residues. Germline V gene lookup returns CDR1 LNHDA and CDR2 SQIVND (reference sequence). The DNA for the CDR3 is TGTGCCAGTAGCTTATACCCACAGGGGGCTTACGGCTACACCTTC. Translated: CASSLYPQGAYGYTF.

This chain links TRBV5-1 with TRBJ1-2, with D unresolved. From germline, CDR1 is SGHRS and CDR2 YFSETQ. V was clipped by 4 bases and J by 8 bases, with 18 bases between them. This CDR3 region has 14 residues. CDR3 in DNA: TGCGCCAGCAGCCCCGGCCCCCCCGTGCCAGGCTACACCTTC. This codes for CASSPGPPVPGYTF.

The chain is built from TRBV5-1 and TRBJ2-5, with no clear D. Trimming took off 5 bases at V and 3 bases at J, with 8 bases between the two ends. The CDR3 has 12 amino acids. Germline CDR1 and CDR2: SGHRS and YFSETQ. The CDR3 DNA is TGCGCCAGCAGAGAAAGGGAAGAGACCCAGTACTTC. Translating gives CASREREETQYF. The full variable domain, its missing parts supplied by reference TRBV5-1 and TRBJ2-5, is KAGVTQTPRYLIKTRGQQVTLSCSPISGHRSVSWYQQTPGQGLQFLFEYFSETQRNKGNFPGRFSGRQFSNSRSEMNVSTLELGDSALYLCASREREETQYFGPGTRLLVL.

This chain connects TRBV4-1 to TRBJ2-1; TRBD2 might be the D (5 bases). V shed 5 bases and J shed 0 bases, with 17 bases lying between them. The CDR3 is made up of 17 amino acids. CDR1 is MGHRA and CDR2 is YSYEKL in the germline V gene. CDR3 sequence: CASSESSGVLSYNEQFF. The CDR3 DNA sequence: TGCGCCAGCAGCGAGTCCTCCGGGGTACTCTCCTACAATGAGCAGTTCTTC.

J is TRBJ1-5 and V is TRBV5-5, with no clear D. CDR1 and CDR2 (germline): SGHKS, YYEKEE (reference sequence). This CDR3 contains 14 residues. V lost 7 bases and J lost 0, with 11 bases in between. CDR3 in amino acids: CASSLDVSNQPQHF. CDR3 DNA: TGTGCCAGCTCCCTCGATGTTAGCAATCAGCCCCAGCATTTT.

The chain links TRBV30 to TRBJ2-2; no clear D. With 4 bases removed from V and 7 bases from J, the gap between germline ends came to 10 bases. Germline V gene lookup returns CDR1 GTSNPN and CDR2 SVGIG (reference sequence). The CDR3 loop spans 12 amino acids. The chain's CDR3 is CAWIPPRGELFF. The CDR3 coding sequence is TGTGCCTGGATCCCCCCTCGCGGGGAGCTGTTTTTT.

The gene calls are TRBV2 and TRBJ1-1; weak D call: TRBD1 (5 bases). The CDR3 runs 12 residues. Trimming took off 5 bases at V and 9 bases at J, with 13 bases between the two ends. Germline values: CDR1 SNHLY, CDR2 FYNNEI. The CDR3 region is CASSPQGRQAFF. The CDR3 region has the DNA TGTGCCAGCAGTCCTCAGGGTCGGCAAGCTTTCTTT.

This chain links TRBV4-1 with TRBJ2-1; a possible D gene is TRBD2 (5 bases). This CDR3 spans 15 amino acids. V was shortened by 0 bases and J by 5 bases, with 11 bases between the two germline ends. CDR1 is MGHRA, CDR2 YSYEKL, per germline. This CDR3 is CASSQDGLANNEQFF. CDR3 nucleotide sequence: TGCGCCAGCAGCCAAGACGGCCTAGCCAACAATGAGCAGTTCTTC.

This clone has only a few counts. The chain is built from TRBV10-3 and TRBJ2-7; 10 bases match TRBD2. The CDR3 totals 15 residues. Looked up from germline, CDR1 is ENHRY and CDR2 is SYGVKD. V shed 6 bases, J shed 1 base, and the junction held 6 bases outside the gene matches. This chain's CDR3 is CAIRAGTSESYEQYF. The CDR3 coding sequence is TGTGCCATCAGAGCCGGGACTAGCGAATCCTACGAGCAGTACTTC.

V is TRBV28 and J is TRBJ2-5; D gene uncertain. Deletions cut 5 bases from V and 4 bases from J, with 20 bases between. CDR1 and CDR2 (germline): MDHEN, SYDVKM. This CDR3 contains 16 residues. The DNA for the CDR3 is TGTGCCAGCAGTCTACTTTTCCGGACGGATGGAGAGACCCAGTACTTC. This codes for CASSLLFRTDGETQYF.

The rearrangement joins TRBV18 to TRBJ2-1; 8 positions agree with TRBD2. Trimming cost V 6 bases and J 6 bases; bases outside gene matches: 7. This CDR3 is built from 14 residues. The germline V gene has CDR1 KGHSH and CDR2 LQKENI. The DNA of the CDR3 is TGTGCCAGCTCCCAGCGGGAGAGGGGCAATGAGCAGTTCTTC. Translated: CASSQRERGNEQFF.

The V call is TRBV7-9, the J call TRBJ1-1; D remains unclear. The CDR3 consists of 12 residues. CDR1 and CDR2 (germline): SEHNR, FQNEAQ (reference sequence). Trimming stripped 5 bases from V and 10 bases from J, with 14 bases between. The CDR3 reads CASSPRERAAFF. DNA of the CDR3: TGTGCCAGCAGCCCCCGCGAACGGGCAGCTTTCTTT.

The V call is TRBV28, the J call TRBJ2-7; D call uncertain. The germline CDR1 and CDR2 sequences are MDHEN and SYDVKM. Deletions cut 3 bases from V and 5 bases from J, with 17 bases between. There are 15 residues in the CDR3. The CDR3 here is CASSFRHLLGHEQYF. CDR3 in DNA: TGTGCCAGCAGTTTCAGACACCTATTAGGACACGAGCAGTACTTC.

This clone has a handful of counts. The chain uses TRBV10-3 and TRBJ1-6; D possibly corresponds to TRBD1 (5 bases). The CDR3 is made up of 14 amino acids. CDR1 is ENHRY, CDR2 SYGVKD, per germline. Trimming took 10 bases from V and 5 from J, leaving 15 bases between them. The CDR3 loop reads CATQGGVDNSPLHF. CDR3 coding DNA: TGTGCCACCCAGGGTGGTGTGGATAATTCACCCCTCCACTTT.

The V and J genes are TRBV6-5 and TRBJ2-3; D may be TRBD2 (5 bases). With 8 bases removed from V and 5 bases from J, the gap between germline ends came to 20 bases. Germline-derived CDR1 and CDR2 are MNHEY and SVGAGI. The CDR3 totals 15 residues. CDR3 coding DNA: TGTGCCAGCCGTTTGCTAGCCAGACCCCGAGATACGCAGTATTTT. Protein product: CASRLLARPRDTQYF.

This CDR3 is CASSGWSYEQYF. The CDR3 DNA reads TGTGCCAGCAGCGGCTGGAGTTACGAGCAGTACTTC. The chain couples TRBV7-9 to TRBJ2-7, with no clear D. The CDR3 length is 12 residues. With 5 bases removed from V and 4 bases from J, the gap between germline ends came to 9 bases. Per germline, CDR1 SEHNR and CDR2 FQNEAQ (reference sequence).